These 30 T cell receptor beta chains originate from one sample sequenced in a study of T cell changes during pregnancy in multiple sclerosis. Generated by immunoSEQ multiplex PCR, the TCRdb table keeps only in-frame clones and is missing some. The sample shows 130,000 or so clones, 95% to 98% of them seen only once. Sequenced material: peripheral blood, taken after pregnancy. The source of these receptors is a female donor with multiple sclerosis, enrolled in a pregnancy study.

This sequence joins TRBV28 and TRBJ1-1; unclear D gene. V dropped 6 bases and J dropped 3 bases, with 14 bases sitting between them. The CDR3 totals 14 residues. Germline V gene lookup returns CDR1 MDHEN and CDR2 SYDVKM. The CDR3 bases are TGTGCCAGCAGCCTAAGCAGGCCCTACACTGAAGCTTTCTTT. It specifies CASSLSRPYTEAFF.

This chain joins TRBV10-3 and TRBJ2-3, with a tentative D call TRBD1 (5 bases). With 0 bases removed from V and 7 bases from J, the gap between germline ends came to 8 bases. The CDR3 has 13 residues. Germline lookup yields CDR1 ENHRY and CDR2 SYGVKD. The CDR3 reads CAISESTGNTQYF. The CDR3 DNA reads TGTGCCATCAGTGAGTCTACAGGCAATACGCAGTATTTT.

This chain connects TRBV6-1 to TRBJ1-5, with 7 bases that match TRBD1. The J segment lost 0 bases and the V segment lost 4 bases, leaving 18 bases of the junction unmatched. Germline lookup yields CDR1 MNHNS and CDR2 SASEGT. This CDR3 has 20 amino acids. Written as DNA, the CDR3 is TGTGCCAGCAGTGGGAGGACGGGACAGTACGGAGGTTATAGCAATCAGCCCCAGCATTTT. It encodes CASSGRTGQYGGYSNQPQHF.

This rearrangement joins TRBV6-5 to TRBJ2-3; D is possibly TRBD2 (6 bases). The CDR3 extends over 15 amino acids. Per the germline V gene, CDR1 is MNHEY and CDR2 is SVGAGI. Trimming cost V 3 bases and J 2 bases, with 12 bases left between them. DNA of the CDR3: TGTGCCAGCAGTTATAGCGGAGCAGACACAGATACGCAGTATTTT. As protein: CASSYSGADTDTQYF.

CDR3: CASSQGGTAASYEQYF. In nucleotides, the CDR3 is TGTGCCAGCAGCCAAGGTGGTACTGCCGCTTCCTACGAGCAGTACTTC. The chain combines TRBV4-2 with TRBJ2-7; no clear D. Trimming cost V 1 base and J 1 base, with 14 bases left between them. The length of the CDR3 is 16 residues. The germline gives CDR1 LGHNA, CDR2 YNFKEQ.

The chain combines TRBV6-6 with TRBJ2-1; 15 bases are shared with TRBD2. Trimming removed 5 bases from V and 7 bases from J; junction bases left unmatched: 3. CDR1 and CDR2 (germline): MNHNY, SVGAGI (reference sequence). This CDR3 contains 15 residues. For the CDR3, the DNA is TGTGCCAGCAGTCAGGGGACTAGCGGGGGGAATGAGCAGTTCTTC. It codes for CASSQGTSGGNEQFF.

The chain has TRBV6-5 and TRBJ2-1; 9 bases are a match to TRBD2. With V trimmed by 4 bases and J by 6 bases, 10 bases remained unmatched. Germline V gene sequence: CDR1 MNHEY, CDR2 SVGAGI. The CDR3 runs to 16 residues. CDR3 DNA sequence: TGTGCCAGCAGTTCATCTAGCGGGAAGGGACGCAATGAGCAGTTCTTC. Protein product: CASSSSSGKGRNEQFF.

This sequence joins TRBV13 and TRBJ2-3; tentatively, D is TRBD1 (5 bases). This CDR3 region has 13 residues. CDR1 and CDR2 from the germline V gene are PRHDT and FYEKMQ (reference sequence). The germline V and J ends were trimmed by 3 bases and 1 base, with 5 bases remaining between them. The CDR3 reads CASSFRGTDTQYF. CDR3 bases: TGTGCCAGCAGCTTCAGGGGCACAGATACGCAGTATTTT.

The rearrangement joins TRBV5-4 to TRBJ2-2; the D is unclear. The CDR3 has 14 amino acids. Trimming removed 4 bases from V and 0 bases from J, with 7 bases in between. Germline loops: CDR1 SGHNT, CDR2 YYREEE (reference sequence). CDR3 nucleotides: TGTGCCAGCAGCGTTCGGTCGAACACCGGGGAGCTGTTTTTT. Translation: CASSVRSNTGELFF. Full variable domain (remainder filled in from reference TRBV5-4 and TRBJ2-2): ETGVTQSPTHLIKTRGQQVTLRCSSQSGHNTVSWYQQALGQGPQFIFQYYREEENGRGNFPPRFSGLQFPNYSSELNVNALELDDSALYLCASSVRSNTGELFFGEGSRLTVL.

V usage is TRBV7-9 and J usage is TRBJ1-3; TRBD1 might be the D (6 bases). Germline V lookup: CDR1 SEHNR, CDR2 FQNEAQ (reference sequence). This CDR3 has 15 residues. V was shortened by 2 bases and J by 5 bases, with 13 bases between the two germline ends. Written as DNA, the CDR3 is TGTGCCAGCAGCTTAAGGGGGTCCCTACGAAACACCATATATTTT. Its protein is CASSLRGSLRNTIYF.

This clone was seen once. V is TRBV4-1 and J is TRBJ2-7, with a weak D call TRBD2 (6 bases). CDR3 length: 16 residues. Germline CDR1 and CDR2: MGHRA and YSYEKL. V was pared by 2 bases and J by 7 bases, with 21 bases between. CDR3 protein: CASSQNGEAGPWEQYF. Here the CDR3 DNA reads TGCGCCAGCAGCCAAAATGGGGAAGCGGGCCCCTGGGAGCAGTACTTC.

The chain recombines TRBV4-2 with TRBJ1-5; a weak D match, TRBD1 (5 bases). V gave up 1 base and J gave up 0 bases, with 19 bases separating them. This CDR3 comprises 19 residues. Germline V CDR1 and CDR2: LGHNA, YNFKEQ. In nucleotides, the CDR3 is TGTGCCAGCAGCCAAGGGGTCCCTTCGGGGGTCCATAGCAATCAGCCCCAGCATTTT. It encodes CASSQGVPSGVHSNQPQHF.

The V call is TRBV5-1, the J call TRBJ2-7; 9 bases are a match to TRBD2. V was clipped by 7 bases and J by 6 bases; unmatched bases: 8. Germline loops: CDR1 SGHRS, CDR2 YFSETQ. This CDR3 is built from 13 residues. CDR3 protein: CASRSGSGGEQYF. The CDR3 DNA reads as TGCGCCAGCCGTAGCGGGAGCGGGGGCGAGCAGTACTTC.

This chain uses TRBV5-1 with TRBJ2-3; D unresolved. Between the trimmed V and J ends, which lost 4 bases and 1 base, there was a span of 19 bases. Per the germline V gene, CDR1 is SGHRS and CDR2 is YFSETQ. The CDR3 has 17 residues. The chain's CDR3 is CASSVVALNRRTDTQYF. CDR3 nucleotide sequence: TGCGCCAGCAGCGTGGTAGCCTTAAATCGGCGCACAGATACGCAGTATTTT. The full variable domain, rest sourced from reference TRBV5-1 and TRBJ2-3, is KAGVTQTPRYLIKTRGQQVTLSCSPISGHRSVSWYQQTPGQGLQFLFEYFSETQRNKGNFPGRFSGRQFSNSRSEMNVSTLELGDSALYLCASSVVALNRRTDTQYFGPGTRLTVL.

The chain recombines TRBV28 with TRBJ1-3; TRBD1 matches at 9 bases. This CDR3 region has 16 residues. The V and J ends lost 4 bases and 4 bases, in that order; junction bases with no gene match: 8. The germline gives CDR1 MDHEN, CDR2 SYDVKM. The DNA of the CDR3 is TGTGCCAGCAGTTCCCTTTGGACAGGGGAGGGAAACACCATATATTTT. Amino acids: CASSSLWTGEGNTIYF.

The V gene is TRBV4-1, the J gene TRBJ2-1; D ambiguous. Trimming stripped 1 base from V and 7 bases from J, with 2 bases between. This CDR3 spans 11 amino acids. Per germline, CDR1 MGHRA and CDR2 YSYEKL. The CDR3 here is CASSQVNEQFF. CDR3 nucleotide sequence: TGCGCCAGCAGCCAAGTAAATGAGCAGTTCTTC.

CDR3 nucleotide sequence: TGTGCCAGCAGCTCCCCTCGCCCGTCGACTAGCGGGAGTACCCACGAGCAGTACTTC. Translating gives CASSSPRPSTSGSTHEQYF. The chain carries TRBV7-9 and TRBJ2-7; 12 bases are shared with TRBD2. The germline V gene has CDR1 SEHNR and CDR2 FQNEAQ (reference sequence). The CDR3 consists of 19 residues. J was trimmed by 5 bases and V by 4 bases; bases with no gene match: 18.

The chain uses TRBV28 and TRBJ2-7, with TRBD2 as a possible D gene (5 bases). V was cut by 0 bases and J by 6 bases, with 21 bases left in between. The CDR3 totals 17 residues. Per germline, CDR1 MDHEN and CDR2 SYDVKM. The CDR3 reads CASSLWDPKERGGEQYF. The CDR3 DNA is TGTGCCAGCAGTTTATGGGACCCCAAGGAAAGAGGAGGCGAGCAGTACTTC.

This chain uses TRBV19 with TRBJ2-2; TRBD1 matches 10 bases. V gave up 4 bases and J gave up 2 bases; unmatched junction bases: 1. CDR1 LNHDA and CDR2 SQIVND come from the germline V gene (reference sequence). The CDR3 extends over 15 amino acids. The CDR3 protein is CASSRTGGNTGELFF. CDR3 in DNA: TGTGCCAGTAGTAGGACAGGGGGTAACACCGGGGAGCTGTTTTTT.

The J gene is TRBJ1-1, the V gene TRBV19, with 8 bases lining up with TRBD1. In germline, CDR1 is LNHDA, CDR2 SQIVND (reference sequence). The ends lost 5 bases at V and 0 bases at J; junction bases unmatched: 5. The CDR3 has 15 amino acids. The CDR3 nucleotides read TGTGCCAGTAGTCCTCGGACAGGGATGAACACTGAAGCTTTCTTT. This codes for CASSPRTGMNTEAFF.

V and J are TRBV5-1 and TRBJ1-3, with 7 bases identical to TRBD1. V lost 4 bases, J lost 0 bases, and 13 bases stayed unmatched. The CDR3 has 18 residues. Germline V gene sequence: CDR1 SGHRS, CDR2 YFSETQ. CDR3 loop: CASSLAATQGSSGNTIYF. In DNA form, the CDR3 reads TGCGCCAGCAGCCTAGCTGCAACACAGGGGAGCTCTGGAAACACCATATATTTT.

The table lists this clone with a count of one. This chain connects TRBV29-1 to TRBJ2-1; D remains unclear. Looked up from germline, CDR1 is SQVTM and CDR2 is ANQGSEA. The CDR3 is 13 amino acids. The ends were cut back, 5 bases at V and 3 bases at J, with 11 bases in the middle. The CDR3 region has the DNA TGCAGCGTTATGAGACTTAACTACAATGAGCAGTTCTTC. Its translation is CSVMRLNYNEQFF.

CDR3 nucleotides: TGTGCCACTCTCAGGGCGTGGGACTATGGCTACACCTTC. Encoded protein: CATLRAWDYGYTF. This chain links TRBV28 with TRBJ1-2; possible D gene TRBD1, 5 bases. The germline gives CDR1 MDHEN, CDR2 SYDVKM. V was pared by 10 bases and J by 3 bases, with 15 bases between. The CDR3 sequence is 13 residues long.

The chain joins TRBV5-1 to TRBJ2-2, with D perhaps TRBD1 (5 bases). V was cut by 6 bases and J by 0 bases, with 12 bases left in between. CDR3 size: 15 residues. Germline CDR1 reads SGHRS; CDR2 reads YFSETQ. The CDR3 is CASTPRVANTGELFF. As DNA, the CDR3 is TGCGCCAGCACCCCCAGGGTCGCGAACACCGGGGAGCTGTTTTTT.

V and J are TRBV7-3 and TRBJ2-1; 8 nucleotides agree with TRBD2. Per the germline V gene, CDR1 is SGHTA and CDR2 is FQGTGA. The CDR3 is made up of 16 amino acids. Trimming removed 6 bases from V and 12 bases from J; junction bases left unmatched: 19. The CDR3 spells CASSTIRSFSGMGQFF. The CDR3, as DNA: TGTGCCAGCAGTACCATCCGATCCTTTAGCGGGATGGGGCAGTTCTTC.

The chain has TRBV19 and TRBJ1-1; D perhaps matches TRBD1 (6 bases). Germline V gene data show CDR1 as LNHDA and CDR2 as SQIVND (reference sequence). The V end was cut by 7 bases, the J end by 4 bases, with 16 bases between. The CDR3 runs 14 residues. CDR3 coding DNA: TGTGCCAGTAATCAGCTTAGGGGGGGCACTGAAGCTTTCTTT. Translated: CASNQLRGGTEAFF.

This rearrangement joins TRBV9 to TRBJ1-1; D not resolved. Deletions cut 0 bases from V and 0 bases from J, with 9 bases between. The CDR3 has 15 amino acids. Germline V gives CDR1 SGDLS, CDR2 YYNGEE. The DNA for the CDR3 is TGTGCCAGCAGCGTAGCGGGAGGGTTGAACACTGAAGCTTTCTTT. Its translation: CASSVAGGLNTEAFF.

V usage is TRBV28 and J usage is TRBJ1-1; possibly TRBD1 for D (6 bases). The CDR3 covers 12 residues. Germline V gives CDR1 MDHEN, CDR2 SYDVKM. Trimming shortened V by 11 bases and J by 5 bases, and 15 bases separated the two germline ends. DNA of the CDR3: TGTGCCGGAGAGGGGGTTGGGACTGAAGCTTTCTTT. Translation: CAGEGVGTEAFF. The full variable domain, completed using reference TRBV28 and TRBJ1-1, is DVKVTQSSRYLVKRTGEKVFLECVQDMDHENMFWYRQDPGLGLRLIYFSYDVKMKEKGDIPEGYSVSREKKERFSLILESASTNQTSMYLCAGEGVGTEAFFGQGTRLTVV.

V and J are TRBV6-1 and TRBJ1-5, with 12 bases that match TRBD1. The CDR3 has 15 residues. With 5 bases clipped from V and 7 bases from J, the junction kept 6 bases outside the gene matches. Germline V CDR1 and CDR2: MNHNS, SASEGT. The CDR3 spells CASSTGTGGGQPQHF. CDR3 DNA: TGTGCCAGCAGTACCGGGACAGGGGGCGGGCAGCCCCAGCATTTT.

This clone has a single count. The V gene is TRBV4-1, the J gene TRBJ2-1; 8 positions agree with TRBD2. The CDR3 is made up of 16 amino acids. CDR1 and CDR2 from the germline V gene are MGHRA and YSYEKL. J was trimmed by 8 bases and V by 3 bases; bases with no gene match: 12. The CDR3 DNA is TGCGCCAGCAGCCACCTTAAGGCACTAGCGGTCGATGAGCAGTTCTTC. This translates into CASSHLKALAVDEQFF.